Included here is one T cell receptor beta chain sequence, with context. This clone was detected only a few times. The clone's antigen remains unknown. No base qualities exist here, and no much larger clone lies one base off it. Whole blood was collected in K2EDTA tubes by collaborating institutions according to the institutions' own protocols. For TCRbeta analysis, collaborators shipped samples in one of three forms: frozen whole blood, isolated PBMCs, or DNA extracted from either of those sample types. This entry is derived from a study of blood T cell repertoires in COVID-19 (dated by TCRdb to 2018 to 2021). Concerning the study at large: The collaborator samples originated in the United States, Italy and Spain and spanned the acute and convalescent phases of COVID-19. The prospective study material was composed of cDNA or gDNA derived from T cells, B-cell-depleted T cells, or PBMCs. Subjects who had been exposed to COVID-19, were actively infected with it, or had recovered from it provided the deeply sampled blood TCRbeta repertoires that made up the dataset. The repertoires were released in a freely available public database intended as a resource for research on the immune response to SARS-CoV-2. The samples were drawn from the first 160 participants of the ongoing ImmuneRACE study and from 1,254 subjects provided by 6 global collaborators. Sample metadata almost always included a de-identified subject ID, COVID-19 status, age in years and sex. Where HLA class I and class II types were available, the types were taken from metadata supplied by the sample provider, not from assay-based typing.

TCRbeta CDR3 regions were amplified from genomic DNA by means of the immunoSEQ Assay, a bias-controlled multiplex PCR. The original pipeline was this. Nucleated cell counts per sample were estimated from amplification of reference gene primers within the assay. To quantify the absolute abundance of each unique TCRbeta CDR3 rearrangement, sequence reads were collapsed and filtered. For each sample, productive Simpson clonality was calculated as the square root of Simpson's diversity index across productive rearrangements. The table was pulled from immuneACCESS by TCRdb, which kept in-frame rearrangements only. Such tables lose some clones; where checked, under half of the loss comes from unresolved V genes, and the rest has no known cause. V and J calls and clone size are given by that table; D and trimming were obtained from the DNA. Within this sample are 110,000 or so clones, with 81% of them counted one time only. The ten largest make up roughly 1.5% of the sample.

CDR1 and CDR2 are read off the germline V gene as SGHDN and FVKESK. The CDR3 covers 13 residues, taking in both the cysteine and the phenylalanine. Only the CDR3 DNA stays, 39 bases, in frame from base 1. Trimming removed 4 bases from V and 2 bases from J, leaving 8 bases between the germline ends. Paper-wide results and their limitations: The quantity of clinical and demographic metadata differed by source and by participant and was supplied without curation.

Sequences were obtained from peripheral blood. This receptor was identified in a man in his fifties or sixties with acute or convalescent COVID-19. The sequence is built from TRBV14 and TRBJ1-2; a tentative D call is TRBD1 (6 bases match). The DNA is TGTGCCAGCAGCCCTCAGGGGAACTATGGCTACACCTTC. It codes for CASSPQGNYGYTF.